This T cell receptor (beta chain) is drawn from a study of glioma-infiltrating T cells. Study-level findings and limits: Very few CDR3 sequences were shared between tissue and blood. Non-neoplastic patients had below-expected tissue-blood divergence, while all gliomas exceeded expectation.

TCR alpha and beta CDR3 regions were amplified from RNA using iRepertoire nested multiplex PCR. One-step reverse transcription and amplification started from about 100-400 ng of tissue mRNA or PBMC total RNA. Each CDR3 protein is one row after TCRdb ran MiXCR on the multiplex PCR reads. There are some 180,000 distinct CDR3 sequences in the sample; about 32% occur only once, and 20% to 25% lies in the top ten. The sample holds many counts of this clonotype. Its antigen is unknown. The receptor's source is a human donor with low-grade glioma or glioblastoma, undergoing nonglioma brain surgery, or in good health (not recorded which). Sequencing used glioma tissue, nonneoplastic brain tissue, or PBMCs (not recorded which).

This CDR3 reads CASSLEGHANTEAFF. In nucleotides, the CDR3 is TGCGCCAGCAGCTTGGAGGGACACGCGAACACTGAAGCTTTCTTT. V is TRBV5-1 and J is TRBJ1-1; possibly TRBD1 for D (6 bases). CDR3 length equals 15 residues. V lost 0 bases and J lost 1, with 10 bases in between. Germline CDR1 and CDR2: SGHRS and YFSETQ.